This T cell receptor beta chain was captured by sequencing in a study of blood T cell repertoires in COVID-19. Overall study: T cells, B-cell-depleted T cells, or PBMCs provided the cDNA or gDNA that served as material.

Clones were sequenced by immunoSEQ multiplex PCR, and TCRdb holds only the in-frame ones, with some missing. The data contain hundreds of thousands of clones, about 91% of them singletons. Looked up from germline, CDR1 is MNHEY and CDR2 is SVGAGI. V lost 0 bases to trimming and J lost 10 bases, with 18 bases between them. This CDR3 spans 15 amino acids. All enrollees were about 18 to 95 years old and from under 25 US areas. Participant reports of clinical history set cohort assignment. This TCR was sampled from a woman between 40 and 50 years old with acute COVID-19. The sequenced sample was PBMCs or T cells enriched from blood (not recorded which). The chain carries TRBV6-5 and TRBJ1-1; D might be TRBD1 (5 bases). The CDR3 nucleotides are TGTGCCAGCAGTTACTCGAATAGGGGCGACATAAGAGCTTTCTTT. It is translated as CASSYSNRGDIRAFF.